The TCR beta chain under discussion was sequenced for a study of PD-L1 blockade in urothelial cancer. Study background: Blood analysis took place 3 weeks (second dose) and 6 weeks after treatment start. Among blood samples, the median T cell count was some 150,000. Study results and caveats: TCR clonality was measured in pretreatment peripheral blood. Clonality below the median predicted better survival.

Germline CDR1 SGHTA, CDR2 FQGNSA. V was clipped by 0 bases and J by 8 bases, with 13 bases between them. The CDR3 has 14 residues. Sequenced by immunoSEQ multiplex PCR; TCRdb stores in-frame clones only, minus some. Of about 39,000 clones in the sample, approximately 90% were seen once. Described time point: pretreatment peripheral blood. A remark on this clone: The target antigen is unknown.

This chain joins TRBV7-2 and TRBJ2-5; D unclear. Source: PBMCs, taken around atezolizumab (anti-PD-L1) treatment. The TCR originated in a woman aged 55-75 years with urothelial cancer. Here the CDR3 DNA reads TGTGCCAGCAGCTTAGCGACCCTACGGAGTACCCAGTACTTC. It specifies CASSLATLRSTQYF.